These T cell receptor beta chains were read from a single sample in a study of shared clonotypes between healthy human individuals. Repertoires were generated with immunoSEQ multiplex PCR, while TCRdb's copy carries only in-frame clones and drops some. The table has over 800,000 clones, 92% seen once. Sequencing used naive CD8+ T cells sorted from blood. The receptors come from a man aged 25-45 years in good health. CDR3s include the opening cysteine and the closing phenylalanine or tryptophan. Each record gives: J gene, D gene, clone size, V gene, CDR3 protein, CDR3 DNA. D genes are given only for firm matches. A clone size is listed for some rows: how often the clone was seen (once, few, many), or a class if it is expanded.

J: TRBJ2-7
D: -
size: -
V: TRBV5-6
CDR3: CASSLAALETHEQYF
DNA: TGTGCCAGCAGCTTGGCGGCTTTAGAAACCCACGAGCAGTACTTC

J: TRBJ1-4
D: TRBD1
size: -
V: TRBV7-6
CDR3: CASRSGTGGVGEKLFF
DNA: TGTGCCAGCAGATCCGGGACAGGGGGCGTTGGGGAAAAACTGTTTTTT

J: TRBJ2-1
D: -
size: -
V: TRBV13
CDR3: CASSLGVGTPFF
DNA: TGTGCCAGCAGCTTAGGCGTAGGGACGCCGTTCTTC

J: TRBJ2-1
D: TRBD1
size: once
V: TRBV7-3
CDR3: CASSPGQVNEQFF
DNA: TGTGCCAGCAGCCCGGGACAGGTAAATGAGCAGTTCTTC

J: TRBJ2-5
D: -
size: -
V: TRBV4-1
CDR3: CASSRLDLVGETQYF
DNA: TGCGCCAGCAGCCGACTGGATTTGGTCGGAGAGACCCAGTACTTC

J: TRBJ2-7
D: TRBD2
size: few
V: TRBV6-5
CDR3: CATAAGYEQYF
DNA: TGTGCCACCGCAGCGGGGTACGAGCAGTACTTC

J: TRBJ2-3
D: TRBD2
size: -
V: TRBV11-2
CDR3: CASSLGSGKNTQYF
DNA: TGTGCCAGCAGCTTAGGTAGCGGGAAAAATACGCAGTATTTT

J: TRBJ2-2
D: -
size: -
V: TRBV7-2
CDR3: CASSLAAGELFF
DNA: TGTGCCAGCAGCTTAGCTGCCGGGGAGCTGTTTTTT

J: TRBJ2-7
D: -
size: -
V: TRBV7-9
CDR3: CASSPTDRSGAYEQYF
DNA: TGTGCCAGCAGCCCGACAGACCGGTCCGGAGCCTACGAGCAGTACTTC

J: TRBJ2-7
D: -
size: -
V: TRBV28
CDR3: CASSFAALTATSYEQYF
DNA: TGTGCCAGCAGTTTCGCCGCATTGACAGCCACCTCCTACGAGCAGTACTTC

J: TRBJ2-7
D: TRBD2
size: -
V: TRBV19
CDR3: CASSVLAGVGEQYF
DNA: TGTGCCAGTAGTGTACTAGCGGGAGTCGGCGAGCAGTACTTC

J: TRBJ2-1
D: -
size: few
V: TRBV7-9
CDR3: CASSLTTLNEQFF
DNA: TGTGCCAGCAGCTTGACTACTCTCAATGAGCAGTTCTTC

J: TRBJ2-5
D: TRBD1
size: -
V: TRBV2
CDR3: CASSSRDRGLQETQYF
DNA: TGTGCCAGCAGTTCGCGGGACAGGGGGCTGCAAGAGACCCAGTACTTC

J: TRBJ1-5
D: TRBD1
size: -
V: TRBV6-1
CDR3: CASSEFGFREGGGQPQHF
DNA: TGTGCCAGCAGTGAATTTGGTTTTCGGGAAGGGGGCGGTCAGCCCCAGCATTTT

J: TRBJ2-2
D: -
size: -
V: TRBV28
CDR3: CASSFRTEVPGELFF
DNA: TGTGCCAGCAGTTTCAGGACAGAGGTTCCCGGGGAGCTGTTTTTT

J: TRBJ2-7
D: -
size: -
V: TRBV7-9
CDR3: CASSLSDLTYEQYF
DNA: TGTGCCAGCAGCTTGTCGGACTTAACCTACGAGCAGTACTTC

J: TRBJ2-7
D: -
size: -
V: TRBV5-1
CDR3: CASSLVDRSSYEQYF
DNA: TGCGCCAGCAGCTTGGTCGACAGGAGCTCCTACGAGCAGTACTTC

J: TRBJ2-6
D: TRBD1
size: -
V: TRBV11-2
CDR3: CASSYRQGRVLTF
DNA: TGTGCCAGCAGCTACAGACAGGGTCGGGTCCTGACTTTC

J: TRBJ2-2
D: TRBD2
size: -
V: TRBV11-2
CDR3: CASSPGGRSSNTGELFF
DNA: TGTGCCAGCAGCCCGGGGGGGCGGAGCTCGAACACCGGGGAGCTGTTTTTT

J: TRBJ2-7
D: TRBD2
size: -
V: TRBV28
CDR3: CASSLLPSGNYYEQYF
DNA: TGTGCCAGCAGTTTACTGCCTAGCGGAAATTACTACGAGCAGTACTTC

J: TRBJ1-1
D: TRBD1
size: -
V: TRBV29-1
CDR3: CSVLTGRYTEAFF
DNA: TGCAGCGTCCTGACAGGGAGGTACACTGAAGCTTTCTTT

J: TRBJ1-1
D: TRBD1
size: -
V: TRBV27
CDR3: CASKDRVRTEAFF
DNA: TGTGCCAGCAAAGACAGGGTTCGTACTGAAGCTTTCTTT

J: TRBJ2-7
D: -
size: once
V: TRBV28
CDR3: CASSSLTVTYEQYF
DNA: TGTGCCAGCAGTTCTCTGACGGTGACCTACGAGCAGTACTTC

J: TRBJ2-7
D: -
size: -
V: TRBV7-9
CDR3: CASSPEGQSYEQYF
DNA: TGTGCCAGCAGCCCAGAGGGACAATCCTACGAGCAGTACTTC